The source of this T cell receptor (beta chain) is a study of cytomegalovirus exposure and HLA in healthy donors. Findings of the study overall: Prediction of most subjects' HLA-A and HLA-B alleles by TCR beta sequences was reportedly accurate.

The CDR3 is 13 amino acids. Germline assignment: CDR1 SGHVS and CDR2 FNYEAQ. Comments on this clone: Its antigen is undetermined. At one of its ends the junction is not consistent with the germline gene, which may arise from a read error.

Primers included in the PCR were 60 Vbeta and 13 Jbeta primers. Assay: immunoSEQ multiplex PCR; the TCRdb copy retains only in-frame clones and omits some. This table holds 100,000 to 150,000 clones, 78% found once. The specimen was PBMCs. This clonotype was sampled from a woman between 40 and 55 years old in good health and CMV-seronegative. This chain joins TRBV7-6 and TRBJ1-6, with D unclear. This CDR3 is CASSPDYDSPLHF. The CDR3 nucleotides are TGTGCCAGCAGCCCGGACTATGATTCACCCCTCCACTTT. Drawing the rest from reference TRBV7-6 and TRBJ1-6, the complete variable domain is GAGVSQSPRYKVTKRGQDVALRCDPISGHVSLYWYRQALGQGPEFLTYFNYEAQQDKSGLPNDRFSAERPEGSISTLTIQRTEQRDSAMYRCASSPDYDSPLHFGNGTRLTVT.